Following are 18 T cell receptor beta chains from one sample sequenced in a study of blood T cell repertoires in COVID-19 (dated by TCRdb to 2018 to 2021). The library was built by means of the immunoSEQ multiplex PCR assay. The clones in this table, taken by TCRdb from immuneACCESS, are in-frame only. Not every clone is retained; where verified, under half of the shortfall comes from an unresolved V gene, and the cause of the rest is unknown. The sample table shows approximately 310,000 clones, and approximately 91% are seen once. The ten largest clones represent 4% to 6% of the sample. The sample comprised PBMCs or T cells enriched from blood (not recorded which). The receptors here all came from a man aged 55-75 years who had recovered from COVID-19.

This sequence joins TRBV20-1 and TRBJ2-1; 7 positions match TRBD2. Trimming took 3 bases from V and 0 from J; bases not matched to a gene: 5. CDR3 length: 15 amino acids. The germline CDR1 and CDR2 sequences are DFQATT and SNEGSKA (reference sequence). CDR3 in amino acids: CSASSGGSSYNEQFF. DNA for the CDR3: TGCAGTGCTAGTTCGGGCGGGAGCTCCTACAATGAGCAGTTCTTC.

The J gene is TRBJ1-1, the V gene TRBV5-1, with 11 bases aligning to TRBD1. With V trimmed by 4 bases and J by 4 bases, 6 bases remained unmatched. Germline V CDR1 and CDR2: SGHRS, YFSETQ. This CDR3 contains 15 residues. CDR3 nucleotide sequence: TGCGCCAGCAGCCAATCCGGGACAGGGGGCACTGAAGCTTTCTTT. Its translation: CASSQSGTGGTEAFF.

The chain is built from TRBV4-2 and TRBJ1-2; D may be TRBD1 (5 bases). The ends were cut back, 0 bases at V and 2 bases at J, with 13 bases in the middle. The CDR3 loop spans 16 amino acids. The germline V gene has CDR1 LGHNA and CDR2 YNFKEQ. The CDR3 region is CASSQDTDSANYGYTF. CDR3 coding DNA: TGTGCCAGCAGCCAAGATACCGACAGCGCCAACTATGGCTACACCTTC.

CDR3 coding DNA: TGCGCCAGCAGTGACCCACACTCTGGAAACACCATATATTTT. This codes for CASSDPHSGNTIYF. This sequence joins TRBV10-1 and TRBJ1-3, with D uncertain. Trimming removed 3 bases from V and 0 bases from J, with 6 bases in between. The CDR3 is 14 amino acids. Germline V gene sequence: CDR1 WNHNN, CDR2 SYGVQD (reference sequence).

The chain employs TRBV7-2 and TRBJ2-1; 9 bases are a match to TRBD2. After removal of 2 bases from V and 0 bases from J, the junction contained 2 bases not matched to a gene. Germline V lookup: CDR1 SGHTA, CDR2 FQGNSA. This CDR3 is 16 amino acids long. This CDR3 is CASSLMGLASYNEQFF. The CDR3 bases are TGTGCCAGCAGCTTAATGGGACTAGCCTCCTACAATGAGCAGTTCTTC.

V gene TRBV5-1 combines with J gene TRBJ2-2; possible D gene TRBD1, 9 bases. V shed 2 bases and J shed 5 bases, with 16 bases lying between them. This CDR3 spans 16 amino acids. The germline V gene has CDR1 SGHRS and CDR2 YFSETQ. The CDR3 sequence is CASSFFSGTGTGELFF. The CDR3 DNA reads as TGCGCCAGCAGCTTCTTTAGCGGGACAGGGACCGGGGAGCTGTTTTTT.

The V gene is TRBV30, the J gene TRBJ2-3, with TRBD2 as a possible D gene (5 bases). V was cut by 1 base and J by 4 bases, with 15 bases left in between. Germline CDR1 is GTSNPN and CDR2 is SVGIG (reference sequence). The CDR3 spans 15 residues. This chain's CDR3 is CAWSGGIPIADTQYF. The CDR3 bases are TGTGCCTGGAGTGGAGGGATTCCCATTGCAGATACGCAGTATTTT.

This clone has only one observation. The rearrangement joins TRBV7-2 to TRBJ1-1; possible D gene TRBD1, 6 bases. With 3 bases removed from V and 5 bases from J, the gap between germline ends came to 16 bases. The CDR3 has 15 amino acids. Germline CDR1 reads SGHTA; CDR2 reads FQGNSA. CDR3 nucleotide sequence: TGTGCCAGCAGCTTCGGGGGGGGCGCGGAGACTGAAGCTTTCTTT. Protein product: CASSFGGGAETEAFF.

Regarding this clone: The same CDR3 also results from other DNA sequences found in this sample. V is TRBV7-3 and J is TRBJ2-2; D call uncertain. Germline CDR1 is SGHTA and CDR2 is FQGTGA. The CDR3 loop spans 12 amino acids. V shed 4 bases and J shed 3 bases, with 3 bases lying between them. The CDR3, as DNA: TGTGCCAGCAGCTCCTACACCGGGGAGCTGTTTTTT. Its translation is CASSSYTGELFF. Variable domain in full (rest from reference TRBV7-3 and TRBJ2-2): GAGVSQTPSNKVTEKGKYVELRCDPISGHTALYWYRQSLGQGPEFLIYFQGTGAADDSGLPNDRFFAVRPEGSVSTLKIQRTERGDSAVYLCASSSYTGELFFGEGSRLTVL.

This rearrangement joins TRBV18 to TRBJ2-6, with D unresolved. Trimming cost V 1 base and J 1 base, with 14 bases left between them. In germline, CDR1 is KGHSH, CDR2 LQKENI. This CDR3 is built from 18 residues. CDR3 in DNA: TGTGCCAGCTCACCACTAACAGAATTACGATCTGGGGCCAACGTCCTGACTTTC. This translates into CASSPLTELRSGANVLTF. The full variable domain, its missing parts supplied by reference TRBV18 and TRBJ2-6, is NAGVMQNPRHLVRRRGQEARLRCSPMKGHSHVYWYRQLPEEGLKFMVYLQKENIIDESGMPKERFSAEFPKEGPSILRIQQVVRGDSAAYFCASSPLTELRSGANVLTFGAGSRLTVL.

This clone has only a few counts. The rearrangement links TRBV27 to TRBJ2-5, with 9 nucleotides matching TRBD1. Germline V gene sequence: CDR1 MNHEY, CDR2 SMNVEV (reference sequence). With 6 bases clipped from V and 5 bases from J, the junction kept 4 bases outside the gene matches. The CDR3 extends over 13 amino acids. This CDR3 is CASSTGGWETQYF. CDR3 DNA sequence: TGTGCCAGCAGCACAGGGGGCTGGGAGACCCAGTACTTC.

The V gene is TRBV28, the J gene TRBJ1-3; TRBD1 agrees at 7 bases. With 8 bases clipped from V and 2 bases from J, the junction kept 6 bases outside the gene matches. The germline gives CDR1 MDHEN, CDR2 SYDVKM. The CDR3 spans 14 residues. CDR3 bases: TGTGCCAGCTCCAGGGGGGCGACTGGAAACACCATATATTTT. Translating it yields CASSRGATGNTIYF.

This rearrangement joins TRBV5-3 to TRBJ1-1; no definite D call. TRBV5-3 falls under the ORF class, with uncertain function. Trimming removed 7 bases from V and 5 bases from J, with 6 bases in between. The CDR3 extends over 10 amino acids. CDR3 loop: CARQETEAFF. CDR3 nucleotide sequence: TGTGCCAGACAAGAGACTGAAGCTTTCTTT.

The chain carries TRBV28 and TRBJ2-1; D remains ambiguous. Germline CDR1 and CDR2: MDHEN and SYDVKM. V was cut by 2 bases and J by 6 bases, with 5 bases left in between. The CDR3 totals 12 residues. The CDR3 bases are TGTGCCAGCAGTTTAGCCGGCAATGAGCAGTTCTTC. This gives the protein CASSLAGNEQFF.

The chain employs TRBV19 and TRBJ1-1, with 8 bases that match TRBD1. Germline V gene sequence: CDR1 LNHDA, CDR2 SQIVND (reference sequence). V dropped 6 bases and J dropped 1; count of bases not matched to a gene: 4. The CDR3 consists of 14 residues. CDR3 region: CASRPGQANTEAFF. As DNA, the CDR3 is TGTGCCAGTAGACCGGGACAGGCGAACACTGAAGCTTTCTTT.

The chain links TRBV12-3 or TRBV12-4 to TRBJ2-7; 8 positions match TRBD1. The CDR3 spans 13 residues. V shed 9 bases and J 2 bases; nucleotides not matched to a gene: 6. The CDR3 protein is CASSRDRTYEQYF. In DNA form, the CDR3 reads TGTGCCAGTTCCCGGGACAGGACCTACGAGCAGTACTTC.

The chain carries TRBV6-2 or TRBV6-3 and TRBJ1-5; perhaps TRBD1 as D (5 bases). Germline V gene data show CDR1 as MNHEY and CDR2 as SVGEGT. The CDR3 spans 20 residues. V lost 0 bases, J lost 1 base, and 22 bases lay in between. The CDR3: CASSYSLLRRGWASNQPQHF. CDR3 sequence (DNA): TGTGCCAGCAGTTACTCGTTGCTTCGTCGGGGGTGGGCGAGCAATCAGCCCCAGCATTTT.

V usage is TRBV19 and J usage is TRBJ2-7, with a tentative D call TRBD1 (5 bases). With 1 base removed from V and 3 bases from J, the gap between germline ends came to 13 bases. This CDR3 is 15 amino acids long. Germline V lookup: CDR1 LNHDA, CDR2 SQIVND (reference sequence). The CDR3: CASSIVEGANYEQYF. The CDR3 DNA sequence: TGTGCCAGTAGTATAGTTGAAGGGGCCAACTACGAGCAGTACTTC.